Each of the 15 T cell receptor beta chains below was sequenced from the same sample in a study of type 1 regulatory T cells. A single record per CDR3 protein comes from TCRdb applying MiXCR to the reads. Seen here are approximately 72,000 distinct CDR3 sequences, about 69% observed once, and the top ten hold 7.6%. Antigens of these TCRs are unknown. The sequenced material came from cultured T cells, either the whole culture or a sorted T cell fraction (not recorded which). This sample's subset: Tr1-enriched cell product generated in vitro against host alloantigens. These receptors were taken from a human donor in good health.

Within the sample, this clonotype is medium-sized. V gene TRBV7-9 combines with J gene TRBJ2-7, with TRBD2 as a possible D gene (6 bases). V lost 5 bases and J 1 base, leaving 12 bases between the germline ends. Per the germline V gene, CDR1 is SEHNR and CDR2 is FQNEAQ (reference sequence). This CDR3 spans 14 amino acids. The CDR3 nucleotides read TGTGCCAGCAGCGCGACCGGGACTTCCTACGAGCAGTACTTC. Translated, it gives CASSATGTSYEQYF.

The chain carries TRBV6-5 and TRBJ2-7, with D perhaps TRBD1 (6 bases). V was clipped by 7 bases and J by 4 bases, with 29 bases between them. CDR3 length equals 18 residues. Looked up from germline, CDR1 is MNHEY and CDR2 is SVGAGI. CDR3 sequence (DNA): TGTGCCAGCAATCGGATCCCTTCCTCCGGAACAGGGATTTACGAGCAGTACTTC. It yields the protein CASNRIPSSGTGIYEQYF.

The chain carries TRBV20-1 and TRBJ2-7, with D perhaps TRBD1 or TRBD2 (7 bases each). Germline assignment: CDR1 DFQATT and CDR2 SNEGSKA (reference sequence). This CDR3 comprises 14 residues. V was trimmed by 5 bases and J by 1 base, leaving 15 bases between them. CDR3 amino acids: CSAGGGGQSYEQYF. The CDR3 DNA reads as TGCAGTGCTGGGGGGGGGGGACAGTCCTACGAGCAGTACTTC.

The rearrangement links TRBV7-8 to TRBJ1-1; D unclear. CDR1 is SGHVS and CDR2 is FQNEAQ in the germline V gene. The CDR3 is made up of 14 amino acids. Trimming cost V 6 bases and J 0 bases, with 11 bases left between them. CDR3 in amino acids: CASRSVLMNTEAFF. Written as DNA, the CDR3 is TGTGCCAGCAGAAGTGTGCTCATGAACACTGAAGCTTTCTTT.

V gene TRBV9 combines with J gene TRBJ1-2, with unresolved D. Between the trimmed V and J ends, which lost 4 bases and 8 bases, there was a span of 12 bases. The CDR3 loop spans 12 amino acids. Germline-derived CDR1 and CDR2 are SGDLS and YYNGEE. Here the CDR3 reads CASSRASPGYTF. The CDR3 DNA reads TGTGCCAGCAGCCGGGCTTCCCCGGGCTACACCTTC.

This clonotype was recorded a few times. The V call is TRBV20-1, the J call TRBJ2-1, with 11 bases identical to TRBD2. V gave up 6 bases and J gave up 7 bases; unmatched junction bases: 5. The CDR3 runs to 13 residues. The germline CDR1 and CDR2 sequences are DFQATT and SNEGSKA (reference sequence). The CDR3 DNA reads TGCAGTGCCCATAGCGGGAGGGCAAATGAGCAGTTCTTC. The encoded protein is CSAHSGRANEQFF.

J is TRBJ2-7 and V is TRBV5-1; possibly TRBD1 for D (6 bases). Germline V CDR1 and CDR2: SGHRS, YFSETQ. V gave up 4 bases and J gave up 1 base, with 15 bases separating them. The CDR3 has 15 residues. CDR3 bases: TGCGCCAGCAGCCTAGGGACACTGGGATCCTACGAGCAGTACTTC. This codes for CASSLGTLGSYEQYF.

The V and J genes are TRBV3-1 and TRBJ2-4; no definite D call. The V gene's germline CDR1 is LGHDT and CDR2 YNNKEL (reference sequence). CDR3 length: 15 amino acids. V lost 0 bases to trimming and J lost 4 bases, with 10 bases between them. The CDR3 reads CASSQDLTEKNIQYF. The CDR3 DNA is TGTGCCAGCAGCCAAGATTTAACAGAAAAAAACATTCAGTACTTC.

Here the CDR3 DNA reads TGTGCCAGCAGCCAAGACGGGACAGGATATTACAATGAGCAGTTCTTC. Protein: CASSQDGTGYYNEQFF. This sequence joins TRBV3-1 and TRBJ2-1; 8 nucleotides align to TRBD1. The CDR3 length is 16 residues. Trimming cost V 0 bases and J 4 bases; bases outside gene matches: 5. Germline CDR1 and CDR2: LGHDT and YNNKEL (reference sequence).

The V gene is TRBV2, the J gene TRBJ2-3; 8 positions match TRBD2. CDR1 SNHLY and CDR2 FYNNEI come from the germline V gene. This CDR3 spans 15 amino acids. V gave up 10 bases and J gave up 0 bases; unmatched junction bases: 9. CDR3 nucleotides: TGTGCCAACCGACAAGCGGGAGTCAGCACAGATACGCAGTATTTT. The encoded protein is CANRQAGVSTDTQYF.

This rearrangement joins TRBV20-1 to TRBJ1-6, with 9 bases that match TRBD1. CDR3 length: 16 residues. V lost 0 bases, J lost 8 bases, and 8 bases stayed unmatched. Germline CDR1 is DFQATT and CDR2 is SNEGSKA (reference sequence). CDR3 in amino acids: CSARERTGGMYSPLHF. In DNA form, the CDR3 reads TGCAGTGCTAGAGAACGAACAGGGGGCATGTATTCACCCCTCCACTTT.

This clonotype was recorded a few times. The chain couples TRBV4-1 to TRBJ1-1, with D uncertain. The germline V and J ends were trimmed by 1 base and 0 bases, with 6 bases remaining between them. The CDR3 has 14 amino acids. CDR1 and CDR2 (germline): MGHRA, YSYEKL. The DNA of the CDR3 is TGCGCCAGCAGCCAAGGCCACCTGAACACTGAAGCTTTCTTT. Encoded protein: CASSQGHLNTEAFF.

V and J are TRBV6-2 or TRBV6-3 and TRBJ1-6; 7 positions agree with TRBD1. The junction had 3 bases not matched to a gene; V was cut back by 5 bases and J by 8 bases. Germline values: CDR1 MNHEY, CDR2 SVGEGT. This CDR3 is 13 amino acids long. CDR3 loop: CASSRTGDSPLHF. The CDR3, as DNA: TGTGCCAGCAGTAGAACAGGGGATTCACCCCTCCACTTT.

The rearrangement links TRBV20-1 to TRBJ2-1; no definite D call. Trimming removed 3 bases from V and 0 bases from J, with 6 bases in between. This CDR3 has 13 amino acids. Germline CDR1 DFQATT, CDR2 SNEGSKA (reference sequence). CDR3 sequence: CSASRSSYNEQFF. Written as DNA, the CDR3 is TGCAGTGCTAGCCGGAGCTCCTACAATGAGCAGTTCTTC.

This rearrangement joins TRBV29-1 to TRBJ2-7, with a weak D call TRBD2 (6 bases). Looked up from germline, CDR1 is SQVTM and CDR2 is ANQGSEA. This CDR3 has 14 residues. Trimming pared 0 bases from V and 3 bases from J, leaving 12 bases between. CDR3 residues: CSVEEDSGSYEQYF. The CDR3 region has the DNA TGCAGCGTTGAAGAGGATAGCGGAAGCTACGAGCAGTACTTC.